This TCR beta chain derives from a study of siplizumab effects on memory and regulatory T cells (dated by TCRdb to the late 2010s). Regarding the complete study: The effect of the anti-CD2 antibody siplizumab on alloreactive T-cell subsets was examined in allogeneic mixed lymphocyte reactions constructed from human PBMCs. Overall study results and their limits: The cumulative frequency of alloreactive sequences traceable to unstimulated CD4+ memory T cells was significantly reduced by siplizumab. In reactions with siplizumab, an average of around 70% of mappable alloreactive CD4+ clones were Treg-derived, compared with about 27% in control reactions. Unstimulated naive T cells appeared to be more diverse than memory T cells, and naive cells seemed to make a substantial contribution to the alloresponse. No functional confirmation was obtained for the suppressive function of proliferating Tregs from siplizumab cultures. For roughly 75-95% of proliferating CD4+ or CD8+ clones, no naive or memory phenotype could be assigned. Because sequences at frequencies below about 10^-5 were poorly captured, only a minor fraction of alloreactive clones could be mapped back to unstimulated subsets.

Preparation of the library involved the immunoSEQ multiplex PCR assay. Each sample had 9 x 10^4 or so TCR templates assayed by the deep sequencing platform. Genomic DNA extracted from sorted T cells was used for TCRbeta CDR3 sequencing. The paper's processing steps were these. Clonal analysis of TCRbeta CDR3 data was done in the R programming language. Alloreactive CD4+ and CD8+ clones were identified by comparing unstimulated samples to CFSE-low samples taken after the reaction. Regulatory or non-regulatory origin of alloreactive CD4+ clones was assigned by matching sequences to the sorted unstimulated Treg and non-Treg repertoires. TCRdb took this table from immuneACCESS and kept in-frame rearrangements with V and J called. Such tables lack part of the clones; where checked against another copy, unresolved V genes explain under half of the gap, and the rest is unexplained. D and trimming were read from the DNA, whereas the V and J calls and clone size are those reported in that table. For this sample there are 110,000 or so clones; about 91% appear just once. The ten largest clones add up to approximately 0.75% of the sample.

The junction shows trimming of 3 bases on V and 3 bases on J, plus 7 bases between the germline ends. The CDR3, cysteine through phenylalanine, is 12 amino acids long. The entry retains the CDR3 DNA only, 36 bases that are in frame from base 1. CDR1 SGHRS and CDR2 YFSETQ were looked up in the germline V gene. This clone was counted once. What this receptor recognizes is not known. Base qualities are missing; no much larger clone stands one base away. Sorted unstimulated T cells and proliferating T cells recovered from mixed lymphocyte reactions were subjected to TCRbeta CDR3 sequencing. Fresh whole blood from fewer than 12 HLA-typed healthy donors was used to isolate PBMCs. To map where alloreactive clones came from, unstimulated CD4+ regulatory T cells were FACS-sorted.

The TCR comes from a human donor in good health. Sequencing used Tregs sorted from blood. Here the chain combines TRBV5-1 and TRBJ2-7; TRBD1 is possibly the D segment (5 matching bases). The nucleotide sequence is TGCGCCAGCAGCTCAACAGGCTACGAGCAGTACTTC. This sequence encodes CASSSTGYEQYF.